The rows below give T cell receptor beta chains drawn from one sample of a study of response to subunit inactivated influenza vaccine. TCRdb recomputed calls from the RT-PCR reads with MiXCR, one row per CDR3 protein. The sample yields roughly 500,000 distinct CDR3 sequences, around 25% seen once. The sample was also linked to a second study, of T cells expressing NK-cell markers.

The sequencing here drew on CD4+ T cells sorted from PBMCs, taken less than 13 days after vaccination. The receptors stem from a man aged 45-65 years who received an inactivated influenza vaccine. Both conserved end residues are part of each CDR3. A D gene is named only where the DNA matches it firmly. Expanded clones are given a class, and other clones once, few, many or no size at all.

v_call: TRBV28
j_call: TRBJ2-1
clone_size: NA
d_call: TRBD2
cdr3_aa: CASSLTSGGWNEQFF
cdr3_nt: TGTGCCAGCAGTTTGACTAGCGGGGGGTGGAATGAGCAGTTCTTC

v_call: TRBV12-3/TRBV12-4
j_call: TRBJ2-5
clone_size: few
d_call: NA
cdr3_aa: CASSRGGGVLTQYF
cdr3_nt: TGTGCCAGCAGTCGAGGGGGGGGCGTGCTGACCCAGTACTTC

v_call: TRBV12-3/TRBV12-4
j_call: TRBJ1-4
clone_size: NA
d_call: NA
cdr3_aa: CASTVRGEKLFF
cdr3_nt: TGTGCCAGCACCGTTCGAGGGGAAAAACTGTTTTTT

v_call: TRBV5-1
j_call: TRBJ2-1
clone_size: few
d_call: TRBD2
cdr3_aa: CASNRRGRVAGALLSYNEQFF
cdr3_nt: TGCGCCAGCAACAGACGGGGGCGGGTAGCGGGGGCCCTGTTATCCTACAATGAGCAGTTCTTC

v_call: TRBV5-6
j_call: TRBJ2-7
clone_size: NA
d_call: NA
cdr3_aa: CASSLIPGQGYEQYF
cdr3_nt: TGTGCCAGCAGCTTGATCCCTGGCCAGGGCTACGAGCAGTACTTC

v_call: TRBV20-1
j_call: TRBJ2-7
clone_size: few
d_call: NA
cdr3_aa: CSARDTWNPYEQYF
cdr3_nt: TGCAGTGCTAGAGACACCTGGAATCCCTACGAGCAGTACTTC

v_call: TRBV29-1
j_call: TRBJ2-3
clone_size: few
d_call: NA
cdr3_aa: CSVGTRASTDTQYF
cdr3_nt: TGCAGCGTTGGGACCCGTGCTAGCACAGATACGCAGTATTTT

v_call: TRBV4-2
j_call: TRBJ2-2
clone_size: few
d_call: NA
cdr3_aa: CASSQAWPGGRKRELFF
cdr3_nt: TGTGCCAGCAGCCAAGCGTGGCCCGGTGGCAGAAAAAGGGAGCTGTTTTTT

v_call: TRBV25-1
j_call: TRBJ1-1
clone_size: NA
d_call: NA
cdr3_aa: CASSELGPNTEAFF
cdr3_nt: TGTGCCAGCAGTGAATTAGGACCGAACACTGAAGCTTTCTTT

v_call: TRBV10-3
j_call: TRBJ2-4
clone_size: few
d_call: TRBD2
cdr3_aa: CAIMGLAGGIQYF
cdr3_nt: TGTGCCATCATGGGACTAGCGGGGGGGATTCAGTACTTC

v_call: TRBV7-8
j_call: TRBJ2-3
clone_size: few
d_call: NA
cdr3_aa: CASRALGQDTDTQYF
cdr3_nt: TGTGCCAGCAGAGCTCTCGGCCAGGACACAGATACGCAGTATTTT

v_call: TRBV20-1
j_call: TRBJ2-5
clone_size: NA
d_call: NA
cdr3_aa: CSARGRTGTEQETQYF
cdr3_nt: TGCAGTGCTAGAGGAAGAACCGGGACGGAGCAAGAGACCCAGTACTTC

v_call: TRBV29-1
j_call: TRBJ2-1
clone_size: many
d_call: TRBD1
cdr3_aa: CSVGGQGGREQFF
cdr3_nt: TGCAGCGTTGGGGGACAGGGAGGTCGGGAGCAGTTCTTC

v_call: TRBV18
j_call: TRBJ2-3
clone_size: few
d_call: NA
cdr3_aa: CASSPPIGDTQYF
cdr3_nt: TGTGCCAGCTCACCACCCATCGGGGATACGCAGTATTTT

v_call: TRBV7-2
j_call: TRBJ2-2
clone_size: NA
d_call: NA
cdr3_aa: CASSLVSSVAGELFF
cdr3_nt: TGTGCCAGCAGCTTAGTGTCTAGCGTCGCCGGGGAGCTGTTTTTT

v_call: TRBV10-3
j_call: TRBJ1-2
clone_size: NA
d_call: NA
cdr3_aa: CAISDNRNKGYTF
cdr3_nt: TGTGCCATCAGTGATAACAGGAACAAGGGCTACACCTTC

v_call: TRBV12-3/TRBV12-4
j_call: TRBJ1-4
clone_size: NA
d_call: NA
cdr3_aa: CASSPRTVPTNEKLFF
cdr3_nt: TGTGCCAGCAGTCCCCGGACAGTTCCAACTAATGAAAAACTGTTTTTT

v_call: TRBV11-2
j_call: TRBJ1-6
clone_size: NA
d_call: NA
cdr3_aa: CASSLERGGNSPLHF
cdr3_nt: TGTGCCAGCAGCTTAGAAAGGGGTGGTAATTCACCCCTCCACTTT

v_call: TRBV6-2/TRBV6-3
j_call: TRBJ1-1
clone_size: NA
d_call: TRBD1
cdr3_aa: CASSYLTGQQPEAFF
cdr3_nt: TGTGCCAGCAGTTACTTAACGGGACAGCAACCTGAAGCTTTCTTT

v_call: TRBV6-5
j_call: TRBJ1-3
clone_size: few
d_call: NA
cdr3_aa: CASSSLTGGGGLSGNTIYF
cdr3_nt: TGTGCCAGCAGTTCGTTAACTGGGGGGGGCGGACTCTCTGGAAACACCATATATTTT

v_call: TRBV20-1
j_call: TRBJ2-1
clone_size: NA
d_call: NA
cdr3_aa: CSASRGANEQFF
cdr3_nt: TGCAGTGCCTCGAGAGGGGCCAATGAGCAGTTCTTC

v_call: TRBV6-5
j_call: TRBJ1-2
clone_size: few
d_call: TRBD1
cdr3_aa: CASSYSHRGDLYGYTF
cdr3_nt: TGTGCCAGCAGTTACTCCCACAGGGGCGACCTCTATGGCTACACCTTC

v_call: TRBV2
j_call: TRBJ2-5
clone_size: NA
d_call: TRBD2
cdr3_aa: CASSDGRGAETQYF
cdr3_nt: TGTGCCAGCAGTGATGGGAGGGGCGCGGAGACCCAGTACTTC

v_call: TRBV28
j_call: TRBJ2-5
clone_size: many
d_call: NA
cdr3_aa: CASSVLPDSGKTQYF
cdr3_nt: TGTGCCAGCAGTGTCCTCCCGGACAGCGGAAAGACCCAGTACTTC

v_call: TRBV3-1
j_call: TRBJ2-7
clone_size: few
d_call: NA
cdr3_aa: CASSLRVGTHEQYF
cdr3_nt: TGTGCCAGCAGCCTAAGGGTAGGGACCCACGAGCAGTACTTC

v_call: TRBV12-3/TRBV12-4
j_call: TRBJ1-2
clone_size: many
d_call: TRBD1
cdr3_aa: CASRITGGGYTF
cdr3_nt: TGTGCCAGCAGAATTACAGGGGGAGGCTACACCTTC

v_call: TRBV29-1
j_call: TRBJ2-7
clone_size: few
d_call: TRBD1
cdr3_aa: CSVDFRDRGGEQYF
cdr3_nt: TGCAGCGTGGATTTTCGGGACAGGGGTGGCGAGCAGTACTTC

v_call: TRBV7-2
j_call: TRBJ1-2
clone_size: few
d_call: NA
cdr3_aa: CASSLTKTNYGYTF
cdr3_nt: TGTGCCAGCAGCTTAACGAAGACTAACTATGGCTACACCTTC

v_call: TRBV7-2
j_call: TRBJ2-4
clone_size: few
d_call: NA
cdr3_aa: CASSDFGRGGPKNIQYF
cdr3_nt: TGTGCCAGCAGCGACTTCGGACGCGGAGGACCCAAAAACATTCAGTACTTC

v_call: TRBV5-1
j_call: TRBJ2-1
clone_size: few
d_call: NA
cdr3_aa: CASRGRYGPSSYNEQFF
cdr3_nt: TGCGCCAGCAGGGGTCGATACGGGCCTAGCTCCTACAATGAGCAGTTCTTC

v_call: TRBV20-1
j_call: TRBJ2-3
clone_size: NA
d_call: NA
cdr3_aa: CSARDLPTQYF
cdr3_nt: TGCAGTGCTAGAGACCTCCCTACGCAGTATTTT

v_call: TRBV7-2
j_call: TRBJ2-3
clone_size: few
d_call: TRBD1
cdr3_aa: CASSPWDRDPSTDTQYF
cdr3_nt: TGTGCCAGCAGCCCATGGGACAGGGATCCTAGCACAGATACGCAGTATTTT

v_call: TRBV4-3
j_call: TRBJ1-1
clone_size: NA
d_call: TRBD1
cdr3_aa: CASSQIHRGQTEAFF
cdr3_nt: TGCGCCAGCAGCCAAATCCACAGGGGGCAAACTGAAGCTTTCTTT

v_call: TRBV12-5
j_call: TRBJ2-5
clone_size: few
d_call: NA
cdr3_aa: CASGLAYQETQYF
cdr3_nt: TGTGCTAGTGGTTTGGCGTACCAAGAGACCCAGTACTTC

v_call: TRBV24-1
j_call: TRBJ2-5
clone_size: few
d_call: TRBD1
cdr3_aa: CATSDPDRVEETQYF
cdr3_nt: TGTGCCACCAGTGATCCAGACAGGGTGGAAGAGACCCAGTACTTC

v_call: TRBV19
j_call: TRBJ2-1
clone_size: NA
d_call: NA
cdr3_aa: CASSISSSEQFF
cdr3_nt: TGTGCCAGTAGTATATCGAGTAGTGAGCAGTTCTTC

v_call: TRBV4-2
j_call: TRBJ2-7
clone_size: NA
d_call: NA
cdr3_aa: CASSRQGSGGSYEQYF
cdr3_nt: TGTGCCAGCAGCCGGCAAGGGAGTGGGGGCTCCTACGAGCAGTACTTC

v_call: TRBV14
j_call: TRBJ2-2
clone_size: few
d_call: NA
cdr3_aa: CASSQVGLTGELFF
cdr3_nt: TGTGCCAGCAGCCAAGTGGGCCTCACCGGGGAGCTGTTTTTT

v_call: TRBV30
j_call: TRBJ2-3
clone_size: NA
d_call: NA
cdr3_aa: CAWGSGTRTSTDTQYF
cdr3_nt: TGTGCCTGGGGCTCCGGGACTCGTACTAGCACAGATACGCAGTATTTT

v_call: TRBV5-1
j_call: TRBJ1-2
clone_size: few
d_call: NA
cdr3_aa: CASSLAVAEGGYTF
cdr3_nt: TGCGCCAGCAGCTTGGCGGTAGCCGAGGGAGGCTACACCTTC

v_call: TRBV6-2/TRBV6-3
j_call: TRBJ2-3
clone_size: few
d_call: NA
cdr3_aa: CASSRRAGAITDTQYF
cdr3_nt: TGTGCCAGCAGTCGAAGAGCGGGCGCTATCACAGATACGCAGTATTTT

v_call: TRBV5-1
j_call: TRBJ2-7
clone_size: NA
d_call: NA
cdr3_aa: CASSLVGGLTYEQYF
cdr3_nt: TGCGCCAGCAGCTTGGTGGGGGGGCTAACCTACGAGCAGTACTTC

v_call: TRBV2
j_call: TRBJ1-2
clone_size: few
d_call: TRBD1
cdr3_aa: CASSAAGTAYPPSYGYTF
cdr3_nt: TGTGCCAGCAGCGCCGCCGGGACAGCCTACCCACCTTCCTATGGCTACACCTTC

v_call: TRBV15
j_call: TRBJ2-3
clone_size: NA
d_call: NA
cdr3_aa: CATSRAGSRGTDTQYF
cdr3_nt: TGTGCCACCAGCAGAGCGGGCAGTAGGGGCACAGATACGCAGTATTTT

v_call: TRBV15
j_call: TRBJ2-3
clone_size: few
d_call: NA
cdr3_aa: CATSRETRVADTQYF
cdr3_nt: TGTGCCACCAGCCGAGAAACCAGGGTAGCAGATACGCAGTATTTT

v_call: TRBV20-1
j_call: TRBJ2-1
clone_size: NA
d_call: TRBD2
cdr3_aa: CSANSGRAYNEQFF
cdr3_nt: TGCAGTGCCAATAGCGGGAGGGCCTACAATGAGCAGTTCTTC

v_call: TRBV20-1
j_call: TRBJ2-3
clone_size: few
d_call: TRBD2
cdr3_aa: CSGRRGAGDTQYF
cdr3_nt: TGCAGCGGCCGGCGGGGGGCGGGAGATACGCAGTATTTT

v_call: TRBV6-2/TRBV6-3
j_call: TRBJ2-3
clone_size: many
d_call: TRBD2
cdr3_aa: CASSYSKVAGEQDTQYF
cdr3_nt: TGTGCCAGCAGTTACTCGAAGGTAGCGGGAGAGCAAGATACGCAGTATTTT

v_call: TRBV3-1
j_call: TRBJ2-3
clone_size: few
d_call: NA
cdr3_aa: CASSQDLRVQYF
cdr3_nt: TGTGCCAGCAGCCAAGATTTGAGAGTGCAGTATTTT

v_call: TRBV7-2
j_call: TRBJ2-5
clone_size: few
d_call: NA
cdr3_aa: CASSLADFGETQYF
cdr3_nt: TGTGCCAGCAGCTTAGCGGACTTTGGGGAGACCCAGTACTTC

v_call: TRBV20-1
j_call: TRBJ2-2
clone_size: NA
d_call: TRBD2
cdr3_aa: CSARVGTSGKVGELFF
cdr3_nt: TGCAGTGCTAGAGTGGGGACTAGCGGGAAAGTCGGGGAGCTGTTTTTT

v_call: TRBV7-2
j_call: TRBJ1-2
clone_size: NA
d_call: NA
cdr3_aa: CASSLADGQNYGYTF
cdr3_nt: TGTGCCAGCAGCTTAGCGGACGGACAGAACTATGGCTACACCTTC

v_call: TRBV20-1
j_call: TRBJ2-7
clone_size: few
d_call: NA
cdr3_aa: CSARATSSYEQYF
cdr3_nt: TGCAGTGCTAGAGCGACTTCCTCCTACGAGCAGTACTTC

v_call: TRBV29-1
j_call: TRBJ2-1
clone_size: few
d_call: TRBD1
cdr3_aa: CSLQRQGRTGEQFF
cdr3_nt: TGCAGCCTACAGAGACAGGGCAGAACTGGTGAGCAGTTCTTC

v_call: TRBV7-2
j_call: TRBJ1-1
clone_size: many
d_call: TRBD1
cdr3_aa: CASSSRTGNTEAFF
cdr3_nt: TGTGCCAGCAGCTCACGGACAGGGAACACTGAAGCTTTCTTT